The sequence of this T cell receptor beta chain was determined in a study of low-dose radiotherapy and immunotherapy resistance in tumors. Study-wide background: Intravenous ipilimumab 1 mg/kg every six weeks was given with nivolumab 240 mg every two weeks.

Germline loops: CDR1 SQVTM, CDR2 ANQGSEA. The germline V and J ends were trimmed by 7 bases and 0 bases, with 12 bases remaining between them. This CDR3 comprises 13 residues. TRAV- and TRBV-specific primers, spanning alpha and beta chains, primed first-strand cDNA. TCRs underwent 20 PCR cycles of amplification with a constant-region primer and V-primer adapter. TCRdb analysed the reads with MiXCR anew, one entry per CDR3 protein. The sample comprises under 90,000 distinct CDR3 sequences, roughly 17% of which are singletons, and less than 1.5% rests with the top ten. This clonotype was found many times. Time point here: after trial treatment. This sample's treatment: LDRT plus nivolumab, ipilimumab, low-dose cyclophosphamide and aspirin (RACIN trial). Each donor was administered nivolumab, ipilimumab, aspirin, low-dose cyclophosphamide and low-dose radiotherapy.

This rearrangement joins TRBV29-1 to TRBJ2-5; no definite D call. The sequencing here drew on PBMCs, taken after low-dose radiotherapy plus immunotherapy. The receptor's source is a male donor with prostate cancer. Written as DNA, the CDR3 is TGCAGCGCTGTATGGAGTTACCAAGAGACCCAGTACTTC. Encoded protein: CSAVWSYQETQYF.